Below, 18 T cell receptor beta chains from the same sample are listed, as sequenced in a study of T-cell reconstitution after alpha-beta-depleted transplantation in children. Researchers prepared the TCRbeta library using unique molecular identifiers, the study reports. MiXCR, applied by TCRdb to the PCR reads, yields one record per CDR3 protein. The profile covers 450,000 to 600,000 distinct CDR3 sequences, with about 11% appearing a single time and 2% to 2.5% taken by the ten largest. The material sequenced was PBMCs, taken before TCRalphabeta/CD19-depleted stem cell transplant. These receptors came from a child aged 2 to 9 with inherited bone marrow failure, due to receive a stem cell transplant.

The sample holds many counts of this clonotype. The chain recombines TRBV29-1 with TRBJ2-1; 11 bases are a match to TRBD2. Unmatched junction bases numbered 11, after V lost 3 bases and J lost 7 bases. The CDR3 length is 16 residues. The germline CDR1 and CDR2 sequences are SQVTM and ANQGSEA. This CDR3 reads CSVDPLAGGPQNEQFF. The CDR3 region has the DNA TGCAGCGTTGACCCATTAGCGGGAGGGCCACAGAATGAGCAGTTCTTC.

This chain joins TRBV24-1 and TRBJ1-4; D is undetermined. The V and J ends lost 3 bases and 8 bases respectively, with 18 bases between them. Germline CDR1 and CDR2: KGHDR and SFDVKD. This CDR3 region has 16 residues. CDR3 amino acids: CATSDPPKVGMEKLFF. CDR3 DNA: TGTGCCACCAGTGATCCTCCGAAGGTGGGGATGGAAAAACTGTTTTTT.

Ten or more counts support this clonotype. This chain connects TRBV5-1 to TRBJ2-2; the match to TRBD1 covers 7 bases. Germline V CDR1 and CDR2: SGHRS, YFSETQ. There are 17 residues in the CDR3. V shed 4 bases and J 1 base; nucleotides not matched to a gene: 10. CDR3 amino acids: CASSDHDRVRNTGELFF. As DNA, the CDR3 is TGCGCCAGCAGCGATCACGACAGGGTTAGGAACACCGGGGAGCTGTTTTTT.

With respect to this clonotype: A read error may be the cause here, since a much bigger clone is one base away. The chain joins TRBV13 to TRBJ1-1; D is uncertain. The ends were cut back, 10 bases at V and 4 bases at J, with 19 bases in the middle. In germline, CDR1 is PRHDT, CDR2 FYEKMQ (reference sequence). This CDR3 spans 14 amino acids. CDR3 region: CATTNKGWATEAFF. CDR3 nucleotide sequence: TGTGCCACCACCAACAAGGGCTGGGCCACTGAAGCTTTCTTT.

The table lists this clonotype with many counts. The chain carries TRBV29-1 and TRBJ2-1, with D possibly TRBD2 on 6 matching bases. The CDR3 is 14 amino acids. The V end lost 8 bases, the J end lost 3 bases, and 17 bases lay between the germline ends. CDR1 and CDR2 (germline): SQVTM, ANQGSEA. The CDR3 spells CSSSVSLGYNEQFF. CDR3 DNA sequence: TGCAGCTCTAGCGTATCTCTGGGCTACAATGAGCAGTTCTTC.

This clonotype was detected ten times or more. The chain uses TRBV29-1 and TRBJ2-3; D gene unclear. The CDR3 length is 12 residues. Deletions cut 4 bases from V and 6 bases from J, with 11 bases between. The germline CDR1 and CDR2 sequences are SQVTM and ANQGSEA. The DNA for the CDR3 is TGCAGCGTTGTGGCATCAGGTGATACGCAGTATTTT. Translated: CSVVASGDTQYF.

This chain uses TRBV20-1 with TRBJ1-5; the D is unclear. CDR1 is DFQATT and CDR2 is SNEGSKA in the germline V gene (reference sequence). V lost 0 bases and J 2 bases, leaving 17 bases between the germline ends. The CDR3 has 17 residues. CDR3 coding DNA: TGCAGTGCTAGAGATCCCCAGGCCCGGTACGGCAATCAGCCCCAGCATTTT. This sequence encodes CSARDPQARYGNQPQHF.

Ten or more counts support this clonotype. The CDR3 loop reads CASSLVAGGLQETQYF. The CDR3 nucleotides read TGTGCCAGCAGCTTAGTGGCGGGAGGTCTCCAAGAGACCCAGTACTTC. The V gene is TRBV7-7, the J gene TRBJ2-5; 8 bases are shared with TRBD2. The CDR3 extends over 16 amino acids. V lost 1 base and J lost 1; bases outside the gene matches: 5. The V gene's germline CDR1 is SSHAT and CDR2 FNYEAQ (reference sequence).

This clonotype showed up many times. The chain combines TRBV5-1 with TRBJ2-1; D unclear. Trimming took 3 bases from V and 8 from J, leaving 12 bases between them. This CDR3 contains 13 residues. Looked up from germline, CDR1 is SGHRS and CDR2 is YFSETQ. The DNA for the CDR3 is TGCGCCAGCAGCTCCGGGTCCAGTGATGAGCAGTTCTTC. Its translation: CASSSGSSDEQFF.

This clonotype occurred a few times. V and J are TRBV5-1 and TRBJ2-5; TRBD1 or TRBD2 may be the D gene (5 bases each). CDR1 SGHRS and CDR2 YFSETQ come from the germline V gene. V was cut by 2 bases and J by 7 bases, with 15 bases left in between. CDR3 length equals 14 residues. This CDR3 is CASSFLEGSGTQYF. In DNA form, the CDR3 reads TGCGCCAGCAGCTTCCTAGAGGGGTCGGGGACCCAGTACTTC. Drawing the rest from reference TRBV5-1 and TRBJ2-5, the complete variable domain is KAGVTQTPRYLIKTRGQQVTLSCSPISGHRSVSWYQQTPGQGLQFLFEYFSETQRNKGNFPGRFSGRQFSNSRSEMNVSTLELGDSALYLCASSFLEGSGTQYFGPGTRLLVL.

The CDR3 region has the DNA TGCAGTGCTAGAGATCGTGCCGTCGGGAGCAGAACCTACGAGCAGTACTTC. Its translation is CSARDRAVGSRTYEQYF. V usage is TRBV20-1 and J usage is TRBJ2-7, with D possibly TRBD2 on 6 matching bases. Trimming stripped 0 bases from V and 2 bases from J, with 20 bases between. CDR3 length: 17 residues. The V gene's germline CDR1 is DFQATT and CDR2 SNEGSKA (reference sequence).

The CDR3 DNA reads TGTGCCAGCAGTTCACCGCGACTAGCGACAGATACGCAGTATTTT. Amino acids: CASSSPRLATDTQYF. This rearrangement joins TRBV27 to TRBJ2-3, with 8 bases aligning to TRBD2. The germline CDR1 and CDR2 sequences are MNHEY and SMNVEV (reference sequence). J was trimmed by 3 bases and V by 4 bases; bases with no gene match: 6. The CDR3 totals 15 residues.

This clonotype was found many times. The chain couples TRBV3-1 to TRBJ2-1; D ambiguous. Trimming took 1 base from V and 8 from J, leaving 15 bases between them. Germline values: CDR1 LGHDT, CDR2 YNNKEL (reference sequence). The CDR3 totals 15 residues. The DNA of the CDR3 is TGTGCCAGCAGCCAAGTCCTAGTACCCTATGATGAGCAGTTCTTC. Its translation: CASSQVLVPYDEQFF.

There are many counts of this clonotype. V is TRBV10-3 and J is TRBJ2-2; D may be TRBD2 (6 bases). The V gene's germline CDR1 is ENHRY and CDR2 SYGVKD. CDR3 size: 17 residues. V lost 0 bases to trimming and J lost 1 base, with 12 bases between them. CDR3 bases: TGTGCCATCAGTGAGTCTTGGCTAGCGCAGAACACCGGGGAGCTGTTTTTT. It translates to CAISESWLAQNTGELFF.

This clonotype turned up a few times. The chain links TRBV20-1 to TRBJ2-6; D remains unclear. The CDR3 contains 18 residues. The V and J ends lost 0 bases and 0 bases respectively, with 15 bases between them. The germline CDR1 and CDR2 sequences are DFQATT and SNEGSKA (reference sequence). The DNA of the CDR3 is TGCAGTGCTAGAGATTTGGGCAGAGGCTACTCTGGGGCCAACGTCCTGACTTTC. Protein: CSARDLGRGYSGANVLTF.

This clonotype was counted ten times or more. V and J are TRBV7-8 and TRBJ1-2; possible D gene TRBD1, 5 bases. V was trimmed by 3 bases and J by 3 bases, leaving 11 bases between them. CDR3 length: 14 amino acids. Per the germline V gene, CDR1 is SGHVS and CDR2 is FQNEAQ. The CDR3 DNA is TGTGCCAGCAGCTTTCTAGGGGTAGACTATGGCTACACCTTC. This codes for CASSFLGVDYGYTF. The full variable domain, its missing parts supplied by reference TRBV7-8 and TRBJ1-2, is GAGVSQSPRYKVAKRGQDVALRCDPISGHVSLFWYQQALGQGPEFLTYFQNEAQLDKSGLPSDRFFAERPEGSVSTLKIQRTQQEDSAVYLCASSFLGVDYGYTFGSGTRLTVV.

This clonotype was detected ten times or more. The chain is built from TRBV28 and TRBJ1-6; 7 bases are shared with TRBD1. V shed 6 bases and J 7 bases; nucleotides not matched to a gene: 9. Per germline, CDR1 MDHEN and CDR2 SYDVKM. This CDR3 spans 15 amino acids. Written as DNA, the CDR3 is TGTGCCAGCAGGAGCCGGGACAGCTTAAATTCACCCCTCCACTTT. As protein: CASRSRDSLNSPLHF.

Details on this clonotype: One base away lies a much larger clone, so this may be a sequencing read error. The chain recombines TRBV7-2 with TRBJ2-2; D gene ambiguous. Germline V gives CDR1 SGHTA, CDR2 FQGNSA. There are 14 residues in the CDR3. V lost 3 bases and J 4 bases, leaving 9 bases between the germline ends. CDR3 loop: CASSFTVVTGELFF. As DNA, the CDR3 is TGTGCCAGCAGCTTCACAGTGGTCACCGGGGAGCTGTTTTTT.